These 10 T cell receptor beta chains were sequenced from one sample in a study of cytomegalovirus exposure and HLA in healthy donors (dated by TCRdb to about 2017). Receptors were amplified or captured by the immunoSEQ multiplex PCR assay. For the multiplex PCR, a mixture combining 60 forward primers for TCR Vbeta segments and 13 reverse primers for TCR Jbeta segments was used. TCRdb limited this immuneACCESS table to in-frame rearrangements with V and J called. A share of clones is missing; checked studies link under half to unresolved V genes, and the rest is unexplained. This sample holds around 80,000 clones; approximately 66% were observed only once. The top ten hold more than 3.5% of the sample. The sequencing input was PBMCs. The receptors come from a male donor in good health and CMV-seropositive.

This chain links TRBV4-3 with TRBJ1-4; 7 nucleotides line up with TRBD1. Trimming cost V 1 base and J 8 bases; bases outside gene matches: 4. The CDR3 loop spans 14 amino acids. Germline CDR1 LGHNA, CDR2 YSLEER. Here the CDR3 DNA reads TGCGCCAGCAGCCAAGTCGGGACAGAAGAAAAACTGTTTTTT. Encoded protein: CASSQVGTEEKLFF.

J is TRBJ2-1 and V is TRBV9, with 9 bases matching TRBD2. CDR1 and CDR2 (germline): SGDLS, YYNGEE. Trimming at V came to 2 bases and at J to 5 bases, leaving 5 bases not matched to a gene. The CDR3 spans 15 residues. This CDR3 is CASSVEGLAHNEQFF. DNA of the CDR3: TGTGCCAGCAGCGTCGAGGGACTAGCCCACAATGAGCAGTTCTTC.

The gene calls are TRBV13 and TRBJ1-1; 9 bases fit TRBD1. The CDR3 length is 14 residues. V shed 5 bases, J shed 5 bases, and the junction held 6 bases outside the gene matches. The germline CDR1 and CDR2 sequences are PRHDT and FYEKMQ (reference sequence). As DNA, the CDR3 is TGTGCCAGCAGCCGAACCGGGACAGGGACTGAAGCTTTCTTT. It yields the protein CASSRTGTGTEAFF.

V is TRBV28 and J is TRBJ2-1, with 13 positions matching TRBD2. The CDR3 totals 14 residues. Looked up from germline, CDR1 is MDHEN and CDR2 is SYDVKM. V gave up 7 bases and J gave up 7 bases; unmatched junction bases: 4. The CDR3 spells CASNLGLAGNEQFF. In nucleotides, the CDR3 is TGTGCCAGCAACCTGGGACTAGCGGGGAATGAGCAGTTCTTC.

The chain is built from TRBV4-1 and TRBJ2-2, with TRBD1 identical over 7 bases. J lost 4 bases, V lost 4 bases, and 9 bases had no gene match. The CDR3 is made up of 16 amino acids. Germline V CDR1 and CDR2: MGHRA, YSYEKL. The CDR3 region is CASSPYPTGSTGELFF. As DNA, the CDR3 is TGCGCCAGCAGCCCCTACCCGACAGGGAGCACCGGGGAGCTGTTTTTT.

This clone has only a few counts. This chain links TRBV5-1 with TRBJ1-2, with TRBD1 matching 8 bases. This CDR3 spans 14 amino acids. CDR1 is SGHRS, CDR2 YFSETQ, per germline. V dropped 0 bases and J dropped 7; count of bases not matched to a gene: 5. CDR3 sequence: CASSLAQGAGGYTF. Here the CDR3 DNA reads TGCGCCAGCAGCTTGGCCCAGGGGGCGGGTGGCTACACCTTC.

V and J are TRBV5-6 and TRBJ1-5; 7 bases are a match to TRBD1. The V and J ends lost 1 base and 10 bases, in that order; junction bases with no gene match: 17. This CDR3 region has 17 residues. Germline CDR1 SGHDT, CDR2 YYEEEE. CDR3 bases: TGTGCCAGCAGCTTGACGGGTACGGTGGGGACAGTATCACCCCAGCATTTT. Translation: CASSLTGTVGTVSPQHF.

This chain uses TRBV4-2 with TRBJ2-1; 8 positions agree with TRBD2. Germline V gene sequence: CDR1 LGHNA, CDR2 YNFKEQ. V was clipped by 3 bases and J by 7 bases; unmatched bases: 8. CDR3 length: 15 residues. The DNA of the CDR3 is TGTGCCAGCAGCCAGCCGGGAGGGGGTGGTAATGAGCAGTTCTTC. Protein product: CASSQPGGGGNEQFF.

V usage is TRBV19 and J usage is TRBJ1-5, with D possibly being TRBD1 (6 bases). Germline V gives CDR1 LNHDA, CDR2 SQIVND (reference sequence). The CDR3 runs to 15 residues. V was trimmed by 7 bases and J by 1 base, leaving 14 bases between them. Written as DNA, the CDR3 is TGTGCCAGTACCCTACAGGGCCTAAGCAATCAGCCCCAGCATTTT. It yields the protein CASTLQGLSNQPQHF.

This clone was seen more than once but under ten times. The CDR3 loop reads CASSLDRGASGYTF. The CDR3 DNA reads as TGCGCCAGCAGCTTGGACCGGGGGGCGAGTGGCTACACCTTC. The chain uses TRBV5-1 and TRBJ1-2, with a tentative D call TRBD1 (6 bases). Germline values: CDR1 SGHRS, CDR2 YFSETQ. The CDR3 consists of 14 residues. The V end lost 0 bases, the J end lost 7 bases, and 13 bases lay between the germline ends.